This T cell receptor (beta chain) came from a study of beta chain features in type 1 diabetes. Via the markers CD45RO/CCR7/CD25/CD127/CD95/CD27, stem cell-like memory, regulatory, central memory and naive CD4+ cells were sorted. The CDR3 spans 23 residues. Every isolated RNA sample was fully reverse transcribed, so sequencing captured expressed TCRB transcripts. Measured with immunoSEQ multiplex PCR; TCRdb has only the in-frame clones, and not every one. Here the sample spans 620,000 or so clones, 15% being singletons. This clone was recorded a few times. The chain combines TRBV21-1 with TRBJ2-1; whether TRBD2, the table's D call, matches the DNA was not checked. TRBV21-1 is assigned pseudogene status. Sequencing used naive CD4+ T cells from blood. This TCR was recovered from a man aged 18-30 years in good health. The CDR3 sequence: CASSKEKGLPVWRDSVPYNEQFF. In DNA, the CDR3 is TGTGCCAGCAGCAAAGAGAAGGGATTACCCGTATGGAGGGACTCCGTCCCTTACAATGAGCAGTTCTTC.